Following are 22 T cell receptor beta chains from one sample sequenced in a study of blood T cell repertoires in COVID-19. Assay used: immunoSEQ multiplex PCR; TCRdb lists only in-frame clones, some missing. The profile shows under 300,000 clones, approximately 90% of them singletons. The specimen sequenced was PBMCs or T cells enriched from blood (not recorded which). The source is a woman aged 55-75 years in a cohort exposed to, infected with or recovered from COVID-19 (not recorded which).

This chain joins TRBV11-2 and TRBJ1-2; D may be TRBD1 (5 bases). The CDR3 extends over 17 amino acids. V gave up 0 bases and J gave up 7 bases, with 21 bases separating them. CDR1 and CDR2 (germline): SGHAT, FQNNGV. The CDR3 bases are TGTGCCAGCAGCTTAGATTCCGCCGGAAGGGGAAAGGGTGGCTACACCTTC. This gives the protein CASSLDSAGRGKGGYTF.

The chain combines TRBV10-3 with TRBJ2-3; 8 bases are a match to TRBD2. V lost 2 bases, J lost 6 bases, and 10 bases stayed unmatched. CDR1 and CDR2 from the germline V gene are ENHRY and SYGVKD. This CDR3 is built from 16 residues. CDR3 sequence: CAISELPAGAGDTQYF. The CDR3 bases are TGTGCCATCAGTGAGCTTCCAGCGGGAGCAGGGGATACGCAGTATTTT.

V gene TRBV30 combines with J gene TRBJ1-2; 7 bases are shared with TRBD1. The CDR3 covers 12 residues. Germline V gives CDR1 GTSNPN, CDR2 SVGIG (reference sequence). J lost 5 bases, V lost 1 base, and 1 base had no gene match. The CDR3 DNA is TGTGCCTGGAGTGGGACAGGATATGGCTACACCTTC. Translating it yields CAWSGTGYGYTF.

On this clone itself: Other DNA sequences in this specimen translate into the identical CDR3. This rearrangement joins TRBV28 to TRBJ2-7, with 10 nucleotides matching TRBD1. V lost 3 bases to trimming and J lost 3 bases; unmatched junction nucleotides: 2. Germline V lookup: CDR1 MDHEN, CDR2 SYDVKM. The CDR3 totals 14 residues. The CDR3 DNA is TGTGCCAGCAGTTTGACAGGGGGCGACTACGAGCAGTACTTC. It encodes CASSLTGGDYEQYF.

This chain uses TRBV6-5 with TRBJ2-5; a weak D match, TRBD1 (5 bases). There are 12 residues in the CDR3. V shed 8 bases and J shed 2 bases, with 9 bases lying between them. Germline CDR1 reads MNHEY; CDR2 reads SVGAGI. The CDR3 DNA sequence: TGTGCCAGCCGGACACAGCAAGAGACCCAGTACTTC. It encodes CASRTQQETQYF.

The V and J genes are TRBV6-2 or TRBV6-3 and TRBJ1-2, with 7 bases aligning to TRBD1. Germline V gene data show CDR1 as MNHEY and CDR2 as SVGEGT. The CDR3 length is 14 residues. V was pared by 3 bases and J by 2 bases, with 3 bases of the junction left unmatched. DNA of the CDR3: TGTGCCAGCAGTTATACAGGGGTGAACTATGGCTACACCTTC. Its translation is CASSYTGVNYGYTF.

This clone was seen once. The gene calls are TRBV6-2 or TRBV6-3 and TRBJ2-7; TRBD1 aligns across 9 bases. CDR3 length: 15 residues. Per germline, CDR1 MNHEY and CDR2 SVGEGT. V shed 4 bases, J shed 4 bases, and the junction held 8 bases outside the gene matches. This chain's CDR3 is CASSLLRDRVYEQYF. The CDR3 DNA is TGTGCCAGCAGTTTACTCCGGGACAGGGTTTACGAGCAGTACTTC.

This chain joins TRBV4-2 and TRBJ2-1; 12 nucleotides match TRBD2. This CDR3 is built from 15 residues. Germline CDR1 and CDR2: LGHNA and YNFKEQ. V was clipped by 4 bases and J by 3 bases; unmatched bases: 1. The CDR3 nucleotides read TGTGCCAGCAGCCTGACTAGCGGGAGCTACAATGAGCAGTTCTTC. This gives the protein CASSLTSGSYNEQFF.

Here the CDR3 DNA reads TGTGCCAGCAGTGAAGTGGTCACACTAGCGGGGAGCGAGCAGTACTTC. This translates into CASSEVVTLAGSEQYF. This chain connects TRBV6-1 to TRBJ2-7; 10 nucleotides match TRBD2. The CDR3 sequence is 16 residues long. Germline CDR1 and CDR2: MNHNS and SASEGT. Germline trimming cut 1 base from V and 6 bases from J; bases unmatched to any gene: 9.

The chain links TRBV24-1 to TRBJ2-6, with D possibly TRBD2 on 5 matching bases. The CDR3 covers 16 residues. Between the trimmed V and J ends, which lost 5 bases and 0 bases, there was a span of 10 bases. CDR1 and CDR2 (germline): KGHDR, SFDVKD. The CDR3 region has the DNA TGTGCCACCAGTGCTCGGGATAGCTCTGGGGCCAACGTCCTGACTTTC. Protein: CATSARDSSGANVLTF.

This chain links TRBV25-1 with TRBJ2-7, with D uncertain. The CDR3 covers 15 residues. CDR1 MGHDK and CDR2 SYGVNS come from the germline V gene. V shed 7 bases and J shed 4 bases, with 20 bases lying between them. CDR3 DNA: TGTGCCAGCAAATTTTTCAGCGTACTCCGATACGAGCAGTACTTC. It specifies CASKFFSVLRYEQYF.

The genes are TRBV13 and TRBJ2-2; D possibly corresponds to TRBD2 (6 bases). The germline V gene has CDR1 PRHDT and CDR2 FYEKMQ (reference sequence). Trimming pared 8 bases from V and 8 bases from J, leaving 27 bases between. There are 17 residues in the CDR3. The CDR3 DNA is TGTGCCAGCGGGATGGGTAGACTAGGGGTCCGGTTTGGGGAGCTGTTTTTT. It specifies CASGMGRLGVRFGELFF. Full variable domain (outside the CDR3, taken from reference TRBV13 and TRBJ2-2): AAGVIQSPRHLIKEKRETATLKCYPIPRHDTVYWYQQGPGQDPQFLISFYEKMQSDKGSIPDRFSAQQFSDYHSELNMSSLELGDSALYFCASGMGRLGVRFGELFFGEGSRLTVL.

The chain recombines TRBV7-2 with TRBJ1-5, with 7 bases aligning to TRBD1. Germline CDR1 is SGHTA and CDR2 is FQGNSA. With 3 bases clipped from V and 7 bases from J, the junction kept 3 bases outside the gene matches. The CDR3 totals 13 residues. The CDR3: CASSLTGQQPQHF. In DNA form, the CDR3 reads TGTGCCAGCAGCTTGACAGGGCAGCAGCCCCAGCATTTT.

The chain is built from TRBV4-2 and TRBJ2-1, with unresolved D. The CDR3 has 11 residues. Trimming shortened V by 8 bases and J by 7 bases, and 9 bases separated the two germline ends. Germline CDR1 reads LGHNA; CDR2 reads YNFKEQ. CDR3 region: CASAFTNEQFF. Written as DNA, the CDR3 is TGTGCCAGCGCTTTCACAAATGAGCAGTTCTTC.

The chain combines TRBV28 with TRBJ1-2; 7 bases are a match to TRBD1. CDR1 is MDHEN, CDR2 SYDVKM, per germline. The V gene end was trimmed by 5 bases and the J gene end by 2 bases; junction bases not matched to a gene: 2. The CDR3 covers 13 residues. For the CDR3, the DNA is TGTGCCAGCAGTGAGACAGGGAACTATGGCTACACCTTC. Protein: CASSETGNYGYTF.

This clone came up once. V gene TRBV18 combines with J gene TRBJ2-7, with 7 bases lining up with TRBD1. After removal of 6 bases from V and 1 base from J, the junction contained 3 bases not matched to a gene. The CDR3 covers 13 residues. Germline V lookup: CDR1 KGHSH, CDR2 LQKENI. CDR3 residues: CASSRDRSYEQYF. The CDR3, as DNA: TGTGCCAGCTCCCGGGACAGATCCTACGAGCAGTACTTC.

V gene TRBV7-4 combines with J gene TRBJ2-7, with a tentative D call TRBD1 (6 bases). V was clipped by 5 bases and J by 4 bases, with 15 bases between them. The CDR3 spans 14 residues. Germline CDR1 and CDR2: SGHVT and SQSDAQ. The CDR3 reads CASSPRDRLYEQYF. The CDR3 bases are TGTGCCAGCAGCCCCCGAGACAGGCTGTACGAGCAGTACTTC.

The rearrangement uses TRBV19 and TRBJ2-3, with D perhaps matching TRBD1 (5 bases). Germline V gene lookup returns CDR1 LNHDA and CDR2 SQIVND (reference sequence). This CDR3 has 14 amino acids. The V end was cut by 3 bases, the J end by 0 bases, with 7 bases between. CDR3 loop: CASSIGASTDTQYF. The CDR3 DNA reads TGTGCCAGTAGTATTGGGGCCAGCACAGATACGCAGTATTTT. Supplemented by reference TRBV19 and TRBJ2-3, the full variable domain reads DGGITQSPKYLFRKEGQNVTLSCEQNLNHDAMYWYRQDPGQGLRLIYYSQIVNDFQKGDIAEGYSVSREKKESFPLTVTSAQKNPTAFYLCASSIGASTDTQYFGPGTRLTVL.

The chain links TRBV9 to TRBJ2-3; 14 nucleotides agree with TRBD2. The CDR3 is 17 residues long. V was clipped by 5 bases and J by 0 bases; unmatched bases: 5. CDR1 and CDR2 from the germline V gene are SGDLS and YYNGEE. The DNA for the CDR3 is TGTGCCAGCAGGTGGACTAGCGGGAGGCCTAGCACAGATACGCAGTATTTT. It specifies CASRWTSGRPSTDTQYF.

The rearrangement joins TRBV19 to TRBJ1-5, with 8 bases lining up with TRBD1. The germline V gene encodes CDR1 LNHDA and CDR2 SQIVND (reference sequence). The CDR3 spans 16 residues. The J segment lost 0 bases and the V segment lost 4 bases, leaving 5 bases of the junction unmatched. As DNA, the CDR3 is TGTGCCAGTAGTAGACAGGGGCCTTATAGCAATCAGCCCCAGCATTTT. This encodes CASSRQGPYSNQPQHF. Drawing the rest from reference TRBV19 and TRBJ1-5, the complete variable domain is DGGITQSPKYLFRKEGQNVTLSCEQNLNHDAMYWYRQDPGQGLRLIYYSQIVNDFQKGDIAEGYSVSREKKESFPLTVTSAQKNPTAFYLCASSRQGPYSNQPQHFGDGTRLSIL.

This clone was seen just once. V gene TRBV11-2 combines with J gene TRBJ2-4; a possible D gene is TRBD2 (5 bases). Germline CDR1 is SGHAT and CDR2 is FQNNGV. The CDR3 totals 15 residues. Trimming pared 0 bases from V and 4 bases from J, leaving 10 bases between. In DNA, the CDR3 is TGTGCCAGCAGCTTAGAAGGGAGTAGAAAAAACATTCAGTACTTC. Translated: CASSLEGSRKNIQYF. The full variable domain, with the rest looked up from reference TRBV11-2 and TRBJ2-4, is EAGVAQSPRYKIIEKRQSVAFWCNPISGHATLYWYQQILGQGPKLLIQFQNNGVVDDSQLPKDRFSAERLKGVDSTLKIQPAKLEDSAVYLCASSLEGSRKNIQYFGAGTRLSVL.

The chain joins TRBV27 to TRBJ2-5; TRBD1 agrees at 9 bases. V lost 3 bases, J lost 5 bases, and 10 bases stayed unmatched. The CDR3 extends over 16 amino acids. CDR1 and CDR2 (germline): MNHEY, SMNVEV (reference sequence). The CDR3 DNA reads TGTGCCAGCAGTTTCACGCCGGGACAGGGACGGGAGACCCAGTACTTC. This codes for CASSFTPGQGRETQYF.